This entry features one T cell receptor beta chain sequence. Its antigen is not identified. This entry comes from a study of cytomegalovirus exposure and HLA in healthy donors. Germline loops: CDR1 LGHNA, CDR2 YSLEER. V lost 3 bases to trimming and J lost 8 bases; unmatched junction nucleotides: 4. The CDR3 is 14 residues long. Study outcomes and limitations: An apparent linkage of common viral pathogens to several of the most significant clusters emerged in a later analysis. An analysis done earlier found most TCR beta V segments productive about 87% or about 30% of the time. Confirmation was obtained in vitro that a few CMV-associated chains are specific for CMV antigens.

In the PCR, 60 Vbeta and 13 Jbeta primers were used. Repertoires were generated with immunoSEQ multiplex PCR, while TCRdb's copy carries only in-frame clones and drops some. Among some 150,000 clones listed, around 69% were seen once. J is TRBJ1-4 and V is TRBV4-3; 9 bases agree with TRBD1. The TCR comes from a woman in her 30s in good health and CMV-seronegative. Sequencing input: PBMCs. The CDR3 sequence is CASSQGTGREKLFF. The CDR3 DNA is TGCGCCAGCAGCCAGGGGACAGGGCGCGAAAAACTGTTTTTT.